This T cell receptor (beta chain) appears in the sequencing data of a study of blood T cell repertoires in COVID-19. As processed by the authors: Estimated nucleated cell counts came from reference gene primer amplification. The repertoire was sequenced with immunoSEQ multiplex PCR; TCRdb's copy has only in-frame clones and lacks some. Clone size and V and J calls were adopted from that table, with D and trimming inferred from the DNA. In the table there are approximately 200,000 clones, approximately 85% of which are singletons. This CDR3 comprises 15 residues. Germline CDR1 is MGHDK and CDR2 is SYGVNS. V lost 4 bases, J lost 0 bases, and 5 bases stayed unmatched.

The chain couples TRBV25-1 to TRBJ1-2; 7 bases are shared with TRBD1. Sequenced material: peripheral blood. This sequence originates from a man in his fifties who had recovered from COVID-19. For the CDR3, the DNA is TGTGCCAGCAGTGTAGGACAGGCTGCTAACTATGGCTACACCTTC. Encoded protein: CASSVGQAANYGYTF.